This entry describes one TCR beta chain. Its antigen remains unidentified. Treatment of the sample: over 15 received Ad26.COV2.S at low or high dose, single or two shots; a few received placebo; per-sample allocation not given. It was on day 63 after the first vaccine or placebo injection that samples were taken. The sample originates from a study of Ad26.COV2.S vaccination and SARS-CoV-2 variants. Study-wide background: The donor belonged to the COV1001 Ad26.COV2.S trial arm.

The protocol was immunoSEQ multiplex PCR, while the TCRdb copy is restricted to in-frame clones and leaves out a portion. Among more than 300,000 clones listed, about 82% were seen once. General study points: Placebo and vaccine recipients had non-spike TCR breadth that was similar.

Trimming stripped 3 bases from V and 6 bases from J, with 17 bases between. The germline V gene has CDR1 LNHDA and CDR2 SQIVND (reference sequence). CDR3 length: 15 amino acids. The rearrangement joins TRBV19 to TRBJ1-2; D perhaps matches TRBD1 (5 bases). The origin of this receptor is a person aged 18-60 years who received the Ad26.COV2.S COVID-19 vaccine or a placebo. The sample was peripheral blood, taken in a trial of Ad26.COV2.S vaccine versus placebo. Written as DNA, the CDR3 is TGTGCCAGTAGTATGGGGGAGAGACAGTATGATGGCTACACCTTC. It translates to CASSMGERQYDGYTF. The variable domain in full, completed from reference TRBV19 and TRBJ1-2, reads DGGITQSPKYLFRKEGQNVTLSCEQNLNHDAMYWYRQDPGQGLRLIYYSQIVNDFQKGDIAEGYSVSREKKESFPLTVTSAQKNPTAFYLCASSMGERQYDGYTFGSGTRLTVV.